The next 27 T cell receptor beta chains were all read from a single sample in a study of T cells in localized non-small cell lung cancer. Here immunoSEQ multiplex PCR was the method, and the copy in TCRdb shows in-frame clones only, minus some. The sample includes approximately 2,800 clones, more than 20% seen only once; the top ten take over 8.5%. The sample consisted of normal lung tissue next to the tumor, taken before any cancer treatment. The receptors were gathered from a woman aged 35 to 70 with stage I lung adenocarcinoma.

The rearrangement joins TRBV29-1 to TRBJ1-2; 8 positions match TRBD1. V was clipped by 1 base and J by 5 bases; unmatched bases: 6. Per the germline V gene, CDR1 is SQVTM and CDR2 is ANQGSEA. The CDR3 contains 14 residues. The CDR3 bases are TGCAGCGTTGAAGCAGGACAGGGCCTATATGGCTACACCTTC. Its protein product is CSVEAGQGLYGYTF.

This clone was seen a handful of times. The chain links TRBV6-8 to TRBJ1-2; 9 positions match TRBD1. Trimming at V came to 6 bases and at J to 4 bases, leaving 6 bases not matched to a gene. The CDR3 contains 14 residues. Germline V gene sequence: CDR1 MNHGY, CDR2 SAAAGT. CDR3 residues: CASRATGGPYGYTF. In DNA form, the CDR3 reads TGTGCCAGCAGAGCGACAGGGGGGCCCTATGGCTACACCTTC.

This clone is deemed large (0.1 to 1%). The J gene is TRBJ2-1, the V gene TRBV11-3; no clear D. This CDR3 comprises 15 residues. Trimming removed 5 bases at V and 0 bases at J, with 11 bases between. The germline V gene has CDR1 SGHNT and CDR2 YENEEA. The CDR3 loop is CASSDSLSSYNEQFF. Written as DNA, the CDR3 is TGTGCCAGCAGCGACTCTCTGAGCTCCTACAATGAGCAGTTCTTC.

This clone was seen a few times. The chain recombines TRBV9 with TRBJ2-7; 7 bases map to TRBD2. The length of the CDR3 is 12 residues. J was trimmed by 10 bases and V by 7 bases; bases with no gene match: 11. The germline V gene encodes CDR1 SGDLS and CDR2 YYNGEE. Here the CDR3 DNA reads TGTGCCAGCTCCGACGGGAGGCCCCCTCAGTACTTC. Encoded protein: CASSDGRPPQYF. Together with reference TRBV9 and TRBJ2-7, the CDR3 gives the full variable domain: DSGVTQTPKHLITATGQRVTLRCSPRSGDLSVYWYQQSLDQGLQFLIQYYNGEERAKGNILERFSAQQFPDLHSELNLSSLELGDSALYFCASSDGRPPQYFGPGTRLTVT.

The chain couples TRBV19 to TRBJ2-4, with D perhaps matching TRBD2 (6 bases). Germline CDR1 reads LNHDA; CDR2 reads SQIVND (reference sequence). With 5 bases removed from V and 11 bases from J, the gap between germline ends came to 13 bases. This CDR3 contains 12 residues. In nucleotides, the CDR3 is TGTGCCAGTAGTGTCCGCGGGGACTTTCAGTACTTC. Amino acids: CASSVRGDFQYF.

The CDR3 nucleotides read TGTGCCAGCAGTTACTCATGGGAGGGAACCTCAAACTATGGCTACACCTTC. Its protein product is CASSYSWEGTSNYGYTF. The V call is TRBV6-8, the J call TRBJ1-2; no clear D. Germline V gene lookup returns CDR1 MNHGY and CDR2 SAAAGT. The CDR3 runs 17 residues. Trimming stripped 0 bases from V and 2 bases from J, with 16 bases between.

This clone is large by share. V is TRBV19 and J is TRBJ2-3; a weak D match, TRBD2 (6 bases). The CDR3 consists of 14 residues. The germline V gene has CDR1 LNHDA and CDR2 SQIVND (reference sequence). Trimming removed 1 base at V and 1 base at J, with 6 bases between. CDR3: CASSIAGGTDTQYF. CDR3 DNA: TGTGCCAGTAGTATAGCGGGAGGCACAGATACGCAGTATTTT.

By sample fraction, this clone is medium-sized (0.01 to 0.1%). The chain employs TRBV6-1 and TRBJ2-7; maybe TRBD1 (5 bases). This CDR3 spans 15 amino acids. V was shortened by 1 base and J by 1 base, with 11 bases between the two germline ends. The V gene's germline CDR1 is MNHNS and CDR2 SASEGT. CDR3 amino acids: CASSEDLTASYEQYF. The CDR3 DNA sequence: TGTGCCAGCAGTGAAGACTTGACAGCTTCCTACGAGCAGTACTTC.

CDR3 nucleotides: TGTGCCAGCAGTTTATTTTGGACCCTGAGGGGTCCCTACAATGAGCAGTTCTTC. Amino acid sequence: CASSLFWTLRGPYNEQFF. This chain links TRBV28 with TRBJ2-1; D could derive from TRBD1 or TRBD2 (5 bases each). Looked up from germline, CDR1 is MDHEN and CDR2 is SYDVKM. The V gene lost 1 base and the J gene lost 2 bases, with 18 bases spanning the gap. The CDR3 has 18 residues.

The rearrangement links TRBV28 to TRBJ2-6; the D is unclear. Germline CDR1 and CDR2: MDHEN and SYDVKM. The CDR3 covers 15 residues. The V and J ends lost 7 bases and 0 bases respectively, with 10 bases between them. CDR3 nucleotide sequence: TGTGCCAGCACCTGGGGTGCCTCTGGGGCCAACGTCCTGACTTTC. It is translated as CASTWGASGANVLTF.

In this sample, this clone turned up a few times. The chain couples TRBV6-8 to TRBJ2-1; 12 nucleotides align to TRBD2. This CDR3 comprises 15 residues. Germline V gene sequence: CDR1 MNHGY, CDR2 SAAAGT. V gave up 4 bases and J gave up 10 bases; unmatched junction bases: 8. CDR3 nucleotides: TGTGCCAGCAGTTCCCGGACTAGCGGGGCTCCCGAGCAGTTCTTC. It specifies CASSSRTSGAPEQFF.

This clone was seen only a few times. The CDR3 protein is CATSILGGARGYTF. The CDR3 DNA reads TGTGCCACCAGCATCCTGGGAGGGGCTCGAGGCTACACCTTC. The chain is built from TRBV15 and TRBJ1-2; a possible D gene is TRBD1 (5 bases). V lost 4 bases and J 8 bases, leaving 17 bases between the germline ends. Germline loops: CDR1 LNHNV, CDR2 YYDKDF (reference sequence). The CDR3 is 14 amino acids.

V usage is TRBV18 and J usage is TRBJ2-1; TRBD2 matches at 16 bases. J lost 5 bases, V lost 1 base, and 8 bases had no gene match. The CDR3 is made up of 19 amino acids. The germline gives CDR1 KGHSH, CDR2 LQKENI. The CDR3 loop is CASSPLEGLAGGPHNEQFF. The CDR3 nucleotides read TGTGCCAGCTCACCACTAGAGGGACTAGCGGGAGGGCCCCACAATGAGCAGTTCTTC.

The rearrangement links TRBV6-8 to TRBJ2-1, with 8 bases that match TRBD1. The length of the CDR3 is 16 residues. The germline V gene has CDR1 MNHGY and CDR2 SAAAGT. J was trimmed by 2 bases and V by 5 bases; bases with no gene match: 8. CDR3 in amino acids: CASSEGQGAPYNEQFF. CDR3 in DNA: TGTGCCAGCAGTGAGGGGCAGGGGGCTCCCTACAATGAGCAGTTCTTC.

The chain has TRBV9 and TRBJ1-1; D uncertain. This CDR3 region has 15 residues. V lost 0 bases to trimming and J lost 1 base, with 10 bases between them. In germline, CDR1 is SGDLS, CDR2 YYNGEE. The CDR3 region has the DNA TGTGCCAGCAGCGTAGGTGTGACACGGAACACTGAAGCTTTCTTT. Encoded protein: CASSVGVTRNTEAFF.

By share of the sample, this clone is large. V usage is TRBV11-3 and J usage is TRBJ2-7; unclear D gene. V was trimmed by 3 bases and J by 6 bases, leaving 15 bases between them. This CDR3 comprises 14 residues. The germline CDR1 and CDR2 sequences are SGHNT and YENEEA. CDR3 in amino acids: CASSFKRYGLEQYF. For the CDR3, the DNA is TGTGCCAGCAGCTTCAAGCGTTACGGCCTCGAGCAGTACTTC.

The sample holds a few counts of this clone. The CDR3: CASSLRSGNEQFF. The CDR3 nucleotides are TGCGCCAGCAGCCTTCGGTCCGGCAATGAGCAGTTCTTC. The chain has TRBV1 and TRBJ2-1; the listed D gene, TRBD2, was not tested against the DNA. TRBV1 is a pseudogene. The CDR3 extends over 13 amino acids.

DNA for the CDR3: TGTGCCAGCTCACCACGAGCGGGAGGGGGTCACGAGCAGTACTTC. Amino acids: CASSPRAGGGHEQYF. The V and J genes are TRBV18 and TRBJ2-7; TRBD2 matches 10 bases. The length of the CDR3 is 15 residues. From germline, CDR1 is KGHSH and CDR2 LQKENI. The junction had 5 bases not matched to a gene; V was cut back by 1 base and J by 5 bases.

This rearrangement joins TRBV11-3 to TRBJ1-2; 12 nucleotides agree with TRBD1. Germline CDR1 is SGHNT and CDR2 is YENEEA. CDR3 size: 14 residues. Trimming removed 5 bases from V and 6 bases from J; junction bases left unmatched: 4. CDR3 residues: CASSIGTGGHGYTF. The CDR3 DNA is TGTGCCAGCAGCATAGGGACAGGGGGCCATGGCTACACCTTC.

This clone showed up just a few times. The CDR3 is CASSERTDQETQYF. For the CDR3, the DNA is TGTGCCAGCAGTGAAAGGACAGACCAAGAGACCCAGTACTTC. The gene calls are TRBV25-1 and TRBJ2-5; TRBD1 is a possible D gene (6 bases). V was pared by 2 bases and J by 0 bases, with 7 bases between. CDR1 and CDR2 (germline): MGHDK, SYGVNS. CDR3 length equals 14 residues.

This clone turned up a few times. The genes are TRBV28 and TRBJ2-2; 9 nucleotides line up with TRBD2. The CDR3 is 15 amino acids. Trimming at V came to 7 bases and at J to 3 bases, leaving 6 bases not matched to a gene. From germline, CDR1 is MDHEN and CDR2 SYDVKM. In DNA form, the CDR3 reads TGTGCCAGCAAAAGGACTAGCGAGCACACCGGGGAGCTGTTTTTT. It yields the protein CASKRTSEHTGELFF.

This clone was detected a few times. The chain links TRBV4-1 to TRBJ1-2; 9 nucleotides agree with TRBD1. V lost 4 bases, J lost 8 bases, and 5 bases stayed unmatched. Germline CDR1 reads MGHRA; CDR2 reads YSYEKL. The CDR3 loop spans 13 amino acids. CDR3 region: CASSRDREGGYTF. DNA of the CDR3: TGCGCCAGCAGCCGGGACAGGGAGGGGGGCTACACCTTC.

This clone has more than one count but fewer than ten. This chain uses TRBV14 with TRBJ1-1; possibly TRBD1 for D (5 bases). V gave up 0 bases and J gave up 10 bases, with 12 bases separating them. Germline CDR1 is SGHDN and CDR2 is FVKESK. There are 13 residues in the CDR3. The CDR3 region is CASSQDLQGRAFF. For the CDR3, the DNA is TGTGCCAGCAGCCAAGACCTGCAGGGAAGAGCTTTCTTT.

This clone was counted only a few times. The chain carries TRBV11-3 and TRBJ2-1; D possibly corresponds to TRBD2 (6 bases). V dropped 5 bases and J dropped 0 bases, with 14 bases sitting between them. The germline V gene has CDR1 SGHNT and CDR2 YENEEA. CDR3 length equals 16 residues. The DNA of the CDR3 is TGTGCCAGCAGCCCGGCCGGGGGACCCTCCTACAATGAGCAGTTCTTC. This gives the protein CASSPAGGPSYNEQFF.

A few counts support this clone. The chain links TRBV6-8 to TRBJ2-3, with a tentative D call TRBD2 (6 bases). V was shortened by 9 bases and J by 1 base, with 20 bases between the two germline ends. Germline loops: CDR1 MNHGY, CDR2 SAAAGT. CDR3 length equals 16 residues. Written as DNA, the CDR3 is TGTGCCAGTGGGTCGCTTACCGGGACTGGCACAGATACGCAGTATTTT. This encodes CASGSLTGTGTDTQYF.

This clone is labeled medium-sized. The V and J genes are TRBV19 and TRBJ2-3; D possibly uses TRBD1 or TRBD2 (5 bases each). The CDR3 totals 13 residues. Trimming left V 8 bases short and J 4 bases short, with 13 bases between. Germline-derived CDR1 and CDR2 are LNHDA and SQIVND (reference sequence). CDR3 in amino acids: CASGWDGPDTQYF. The CDR3 DNA is TGTGCCAGTGGTTGGGACGGTCCAGATACGCAGTATTTT.

The rearrangement joins TRBV7-5 to TRBJ2-7; the table's D gene call, TRBD1, was not cross checked with the DNA. TRBV7-5 is annotated as a pseudogene. This CDR3 comprises 14 residues. In nucleotides, the CDR3 is TGTGCCAGCAGCACCGACAGGGGGACCTACGAGCAGTACTTC. This translates into CASSTDRGTYEQYF.